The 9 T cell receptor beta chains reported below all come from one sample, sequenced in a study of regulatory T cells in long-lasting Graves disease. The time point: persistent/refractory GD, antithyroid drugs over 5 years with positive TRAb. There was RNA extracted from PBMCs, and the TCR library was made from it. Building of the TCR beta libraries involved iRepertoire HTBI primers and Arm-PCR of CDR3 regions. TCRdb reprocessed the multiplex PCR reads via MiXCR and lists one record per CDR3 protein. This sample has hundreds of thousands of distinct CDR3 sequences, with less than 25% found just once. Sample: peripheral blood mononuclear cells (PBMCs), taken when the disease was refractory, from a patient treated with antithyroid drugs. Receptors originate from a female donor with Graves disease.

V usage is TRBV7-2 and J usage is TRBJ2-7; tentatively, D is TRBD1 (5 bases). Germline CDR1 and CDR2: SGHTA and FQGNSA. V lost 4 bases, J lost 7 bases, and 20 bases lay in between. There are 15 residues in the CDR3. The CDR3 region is CASSSRTRTFREQYF. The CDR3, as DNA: TGTGCCAGCAGCTCCCGGACACGGACGTTCAGGGAGCAGTACTTC.

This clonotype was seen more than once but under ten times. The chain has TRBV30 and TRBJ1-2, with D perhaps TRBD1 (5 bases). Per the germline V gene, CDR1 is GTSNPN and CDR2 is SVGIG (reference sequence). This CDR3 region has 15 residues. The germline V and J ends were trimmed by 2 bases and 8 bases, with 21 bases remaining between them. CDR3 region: CAWSLPYRFLGGYTF. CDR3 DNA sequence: TGTGCCTGGAGTCTCCCCTACAGGTTTCTCGGAGGCTACACCTTC.

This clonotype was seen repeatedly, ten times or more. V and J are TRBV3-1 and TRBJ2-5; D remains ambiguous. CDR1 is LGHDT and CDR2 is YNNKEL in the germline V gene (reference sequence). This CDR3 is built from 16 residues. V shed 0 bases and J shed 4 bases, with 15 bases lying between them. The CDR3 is CASSQDFQDVGETQYF. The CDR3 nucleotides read TGTGCCAGCAGCCAAGATTTCCAAGACGTTGGAGAGACCCAGTACTTC.

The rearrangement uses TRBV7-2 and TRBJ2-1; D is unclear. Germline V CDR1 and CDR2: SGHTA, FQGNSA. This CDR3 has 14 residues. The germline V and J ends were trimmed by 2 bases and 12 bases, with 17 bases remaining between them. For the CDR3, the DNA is TGTGCCAGCAGCTTAATACGGGTATCGTCGGGGCAGTTCTTC. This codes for CASSLIRVSSGQFF.

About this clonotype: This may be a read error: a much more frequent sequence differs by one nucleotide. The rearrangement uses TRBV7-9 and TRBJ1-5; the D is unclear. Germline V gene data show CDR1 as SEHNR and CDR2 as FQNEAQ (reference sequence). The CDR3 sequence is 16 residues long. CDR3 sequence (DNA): TGTGCCAGCAGCTTAGACTCCACCTCTTTCAATCAGGCCCAGCATTTT. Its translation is CASSLDSTSFNQAQHF.

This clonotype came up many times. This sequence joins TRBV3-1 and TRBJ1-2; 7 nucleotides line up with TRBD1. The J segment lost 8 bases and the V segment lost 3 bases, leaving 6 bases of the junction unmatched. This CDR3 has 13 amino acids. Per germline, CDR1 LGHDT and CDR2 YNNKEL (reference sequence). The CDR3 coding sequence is TGTGCCAGCAGCCAGAGGGACAGACAAGGCTACACCTTC. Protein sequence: CASSQRDRQGYTF.

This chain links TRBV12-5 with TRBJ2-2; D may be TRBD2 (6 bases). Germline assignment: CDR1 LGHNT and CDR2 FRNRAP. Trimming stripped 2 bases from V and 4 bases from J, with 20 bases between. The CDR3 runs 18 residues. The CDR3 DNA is TGTGCTAGTGGTTTGTCTCGGGGGAGGACTGAAAGCACCGGGGAGCTGTTTTTT. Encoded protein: CASGLSRGRTESTGELFF. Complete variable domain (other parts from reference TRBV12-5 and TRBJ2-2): DARVTQTPRHKVTEMGQEVTMRCQPILGHNTVFWYRQTMMQGLELLAYFRNRAPLDDSGMPKDRFSAEMPDATLATLKIQPSEPRDSAVYFCASGLSRGRTESTGELFFGEGSRLTVL.

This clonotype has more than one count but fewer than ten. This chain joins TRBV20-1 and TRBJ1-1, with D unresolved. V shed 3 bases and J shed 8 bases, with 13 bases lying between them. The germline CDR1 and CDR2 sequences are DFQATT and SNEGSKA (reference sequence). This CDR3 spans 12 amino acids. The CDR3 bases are TGCAGTGCTAGGGGCGGGTCGGCCGAAGCTTTCTTT. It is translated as CSARGGSAEAFF.

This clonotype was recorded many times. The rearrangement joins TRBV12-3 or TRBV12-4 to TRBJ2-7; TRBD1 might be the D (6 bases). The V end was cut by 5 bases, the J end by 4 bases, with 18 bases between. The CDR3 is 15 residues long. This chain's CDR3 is CASSQKQGLPYEQYF. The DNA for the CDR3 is TGTGCCAGCAGTCAAAAACAGGGTTTACCTTACGAGCAGTACTTC.